Below, 14 T cell receptor beta chains from the same sample are listed, as sequenced in a study of Graves' ophthalmopathy and Graves' hyperthyroidism. TCR beta CDR3 regions were amplified from RNA transcripts. Second-round multiplex PCR came after first-round RT-PCR with HTBI primers. One entry per CDR3 protein, called by TCRdb with MiXCR from the multiplex PCR reads. The sample consists of about 1.1 million distinct CDR3 sequences, about two fifths of them appearing once. The sample taken for sequencing was peripheral blood or thyroid tissue (not recorded which). All receptors come from an adult man with Graves' hyperthyroidism.

This rearrangement joins TRBV4-3 to TRBJ2-7; unclear D gene. Germline CDR1 LGHNA, CDR2 YSLEER. The CDR3 loop spans 15 amino acids. The ends were cut back, 0 bases at V and 0 bases at J, with 9 bases in the middle. The CDR3 loop is CASSQDSSNSYEQYF. The CDR3 DNA is TGCGCCAGCAGCCAAGACAGCTCCAACTCCTACGAGCAGTACTTC.

This clonotype was picked up many times. For the CDR3, the DNA is TGCAGCGTTGAAGATGTGAGCGGGGGGCCCTACGAGCAGTACTTC. The encoded protein is CSVEDVSGGPYEQYF. The chain employs TRBV29-1 and TRBJ2-7, with TRBD2 identical over 9 bases. Germline CDR1 reads SQVTM; CDR2 reads ANQGSEA. V was pared by 0 bases and J by 2 bases, with 5 bases of the junction left unmatched. The CDR3 is made up of 15 amino acids.

The chain employs TRBV6-5 and TRBJ2-7; D ambiguous. The V gene lost 6 bases and the J gene lost 0 bases, with 12 bases spanning the gap. The CDR3 is 14 residues long. CDR1 MNHEY and CDR2 SVGAGI come from the germline V gene. The chain's CDR3 is CASRIGTVSYEQYF. CDR3 nucleotide sequence: TGTGCCAGCAGAATTGGAACCGTCTCCTACGAGCAGTACTTC.

This clonotype was counted only a few times. This chain connects TRBV11-3 to TRBJ2-2, with D possibly matching TRBD1 (5 bases). CDR3 length: 15 amino acids. The V gene lost 4 bases and the J gene lost 0 bases, with 9 bases spanning the gap. CDR1 SGHNT and CDR2 YENEEA come from the germline V gene. As DNA, the CDR3 is TGTGCCAGCAGCTGGGGCAGTTCGAACACCGGGGAGCTGTTTTTT. This translates into CASSWGSSNTGELFF.

Worth noting for this clonotype: With a much larger clone just one base away, this may be a read error. V usage is TRBV19 and J usage is TRBJ1-1, with TRBD1 as a possible D gene (5 bases). Germline assignment: CDR1 LNHDA and CDR2 SQIVND (reference sequence). This CDR3 is built from 14 residues. The CDR3 region is CASGIGLTATEAFF. CDR3 DNA sequence: TGTGCCAGTGGTATAGGTCTGACAGCTACTGAAGCTTTCTTT.

With respect to this clonotype: The junction departs from germline at one end; a sequencing error may be responsible. The rearrangement links TRBV6-6 to TRBJ2-2; D perhaps matches TRBD2 (5 bases). Germline V gene data show CDR1 as MNHNY and CDR2 as SVGAGI (reference sequence). The CDR3 totals 16 residues. The chain's CDR3 is CASSPGVSKNTGELFF. CDR3 bases: TGTGCCAGCAGCCCCGGGGTCAGCAAGAACACTGGGGAGCTGTTTTTT.

V usage is TRBV28 and J usage is TRBJ2-7; TRBD2 agrees at 7 bases. The CDR3 spans 16 residues. V shed 3 bases, J shed 3 bases, and the junction held 11 bases outside the gene matches. The germline V gene encodes CDR1 MDHEN and CDR2 SYDVKM. The CDR3 sequence is CASSFPLTSAYYEQYF. The CDR3 DNA follows: TGTGCCAGCAGTTTCCCACTTACTAGCGCATACTACGAGCAGTACTTC. The whole variable domain, remainder taken from reference TRBV28 and TRBJ2-7, is DVKVTQSSRYLVKRTGEKVFLECVQDMDHENMFWYRQDPGLGLRLIYFSYDVKMKEKGDIPEGYSVSREKKERFSLILESASTNQTSMYLCASSFPLTSAYYEQYFGPGTRLTVT.

As regards this clonotype: This is likely a read error, given that the CDR3 carries no conserved phenylalanine or tryptophan at its end. It is unclear where the CDR3 begins or ends on the DNA, so no DNA is shown, and the CDR3 is as TCRdb lists it. The chain has TRBV7-3 and TRBJ2-5; TRBD1 is the table's D call, not checked against the DNA. Germline CDR1 and CDR2: SGHTA and FQGTGA. Counting both end residues, the CDR3 totals 12 amino acids. This CDR3 is CASSLRTGITNT.

The chain joins TRBV2 to TRBJ2-6, with 12 bases matching TRBD2. Germline V gene lookup returns CDR1 SNHLY and CDR2 FYNNEI. V lost 6 bases and J lost 0; bases outside the gene matches: 12. The CDR3 contains 20 residues. CDR3 DNA: TGTGCCAGCAGGGAGACCATAGGACTAGCGGGGAGCTCTGGGGCCAACGTCCTGACTTTC. Encoded protein: CASRETIGLAGSSGANVLTF.

This clonotype was counted many times. In DNA, the CDR3 is TGTGCCAGCAGCTTGACGTGGGAGACCCAGTACTTC. Translating gives CASSLTWETQYF. The rearrangement links TRBV7-6 to TRBJ2-5; D remains unclear. The germline V gene encodes CDR1 SGHVS and CDR2 FNYEAQ. The CDR3 spans 12 residues. The V and J ends lost 3 bases and 5 bases respectively, with 7 bases between them.

This clonotype appeared many times. The V call is TRBV7-8, the J call TRBJ1-1; D is perhaps TRBD1 (5 bases). V was clipped by 3 bases and J by 5 bases, with 19 bases between them. Germline V CDR1 and CDR2: SGHVS, FQNEAQ. This CDR3 spans 16 amino acids. The CDR3 loop reads CASSLVGEAPGTEAFF. The DNA for the CDR3 is TGTGCCAGCAGCTTGGTGGGGGAGGCCCCGGGGACTGAAGCTTTCTTT.

As to this clonotype: The junction and the germline gene differ at one end; a read error may be behind it. The V call is TRBV7-9, the J call TRBJ2-7, with D unresolved. CDR3 length: 11 residues. Germline V gene data show CDR1 as SEHNR and CDR2 as FQNEAQ (reference sequence). The CDR3 coding sequence is TGTGCCAGCGGCTTAAGGTACGAGCAGTACTTC. As protein: CASGLRYEQYF.

As to this clonotype: A single base separates this from a much larger clone, so it may be a read error. This chain uses TRBV19 with TRBJ2-5; a weak D match, TRBD1 (6 bases). The germline V gene has CDR1 LNHDA and CDR2 SQIVND (reference sequence). CDR3 size: 13 residues. V lost 8 bases and J lost 1, with 11 bases in between. The CDR3 loop is CASGRGIQETQYF. The CDR3 DNA is TGTGCCAGTGGTAGGGGGATCCAAGAGACCCAGTACTTC.

This rearrangement joins TRBV7-4 to TRBJ1-6; TRBD1 matches at 7 bases. Per germline, CDR1 SGHVT and CDR2 SQSDAQ. V was clipped by 5 bases and J by 5 bases; unmatched bases: 3. The CDR3 is made up of 14 amino acids. The CDR3 coding sequence is TGTGCCAGCAGCGGAGACAGGGATAATTCACCCCTCCACTTT. Its protein is CASSGDRDNSPLHF.